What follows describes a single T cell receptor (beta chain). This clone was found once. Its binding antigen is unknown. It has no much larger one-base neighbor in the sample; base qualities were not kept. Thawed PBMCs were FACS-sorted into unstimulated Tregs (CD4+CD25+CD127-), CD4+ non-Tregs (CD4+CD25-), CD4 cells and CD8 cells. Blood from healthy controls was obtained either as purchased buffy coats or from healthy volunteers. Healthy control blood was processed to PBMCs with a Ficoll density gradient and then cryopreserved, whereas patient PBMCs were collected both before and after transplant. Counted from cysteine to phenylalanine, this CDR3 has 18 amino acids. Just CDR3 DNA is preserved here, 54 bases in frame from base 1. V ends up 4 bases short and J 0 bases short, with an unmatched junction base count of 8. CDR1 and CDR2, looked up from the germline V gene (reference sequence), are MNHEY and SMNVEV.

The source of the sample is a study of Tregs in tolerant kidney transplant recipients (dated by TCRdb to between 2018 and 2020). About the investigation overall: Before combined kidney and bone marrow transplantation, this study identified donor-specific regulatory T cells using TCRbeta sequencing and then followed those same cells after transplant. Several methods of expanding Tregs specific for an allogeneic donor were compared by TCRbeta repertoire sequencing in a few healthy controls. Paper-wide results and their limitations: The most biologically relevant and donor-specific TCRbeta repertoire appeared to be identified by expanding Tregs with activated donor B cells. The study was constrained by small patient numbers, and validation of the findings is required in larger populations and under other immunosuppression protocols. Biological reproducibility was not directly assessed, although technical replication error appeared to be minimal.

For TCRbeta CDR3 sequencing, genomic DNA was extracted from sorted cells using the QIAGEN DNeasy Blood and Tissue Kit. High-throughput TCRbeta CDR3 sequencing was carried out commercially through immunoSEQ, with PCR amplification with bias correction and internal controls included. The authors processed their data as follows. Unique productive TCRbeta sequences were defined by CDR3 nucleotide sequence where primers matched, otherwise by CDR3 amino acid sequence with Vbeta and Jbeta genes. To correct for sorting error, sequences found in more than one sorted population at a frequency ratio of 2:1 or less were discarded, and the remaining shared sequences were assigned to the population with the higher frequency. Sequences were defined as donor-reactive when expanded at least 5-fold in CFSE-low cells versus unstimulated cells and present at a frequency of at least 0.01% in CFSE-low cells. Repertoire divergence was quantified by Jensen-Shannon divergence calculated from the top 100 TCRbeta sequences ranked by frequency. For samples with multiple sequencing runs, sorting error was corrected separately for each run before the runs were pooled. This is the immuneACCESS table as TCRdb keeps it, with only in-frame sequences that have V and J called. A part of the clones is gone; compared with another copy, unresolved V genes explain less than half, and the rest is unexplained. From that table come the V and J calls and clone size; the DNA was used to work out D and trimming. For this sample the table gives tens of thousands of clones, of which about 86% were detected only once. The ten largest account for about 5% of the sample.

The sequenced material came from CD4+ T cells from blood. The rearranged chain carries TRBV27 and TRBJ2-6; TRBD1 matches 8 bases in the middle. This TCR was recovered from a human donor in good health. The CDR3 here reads CASSWTGPLLSGANVLTF. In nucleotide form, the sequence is TGTGCCAGCAGTTGGACAGGGCCCCTTCTCTCTGGGGCCAACGTCCTGACTTTC.